Below, one TCR beta chain is given with its context. Its antigen remains unidentified. Base-call qualities are not available, and no considerably larger clone is one nucleotide away. The entry originates in a study of regulatory T cells in long-lasting Graves disease (dated by TCRdb to the early 2020s). Regarding the study in general: Persistent Graves' disease was defined as antithyroid drug treatment for over 5 years with persistently positive TSH receptor autoantibodies. A total of 35 or so samples underwent TCR sequencing: about 13 from persistent and roughly 20 from newly diagnosed Graves' disease patients. This study used TCR sequencing and RNA sequencing of peripheral blood to compare persistent Graves' disease patients against newly diagnosed Graves' disease patients. In the clinical cohort, patients with persistent Graves' disease had used antithyroid drugs for an average of about 9.4 years. The study was registered as a clinical trial and conducted in China. General conclusions and limits of the study: Lower TCR Shannon entropy and fewer highly expanded clones were observed in persistent Graves' disease patients than in newly diagnosed patients, which suggested clonal expansion. Sequencing and analysis were restricted to the TCR beta chain. Persistent patients shared more public clonotypes among themselves (around 3,000) than newly diagnosed patients did (roughly 920). TRBV28, TRBJ1-2 and TRBJ2-5 were preferentially used in persistent disease, while TRBV20-1 and TRBJ2-1 were favored in newly diagnosed disease. As a limitation, the authors acknowledged that the small sample size may reduce accuracy. Only peripheral blood was studied, because thyroid tissue, the primary lesion, was inaccessible.

Receptors were amplified or captured by multiplex PCR. The sequencer was an Illumina HiSeq 4000. iRepertoire HTBI primers and Arm-PCR amplification of CDR3 regions were used to construct TCR beta libraries. Before sequencing, the PCR products went through gel purification. In the authors' own workflow: Across samples, 60 to 75 TRBV and roughly 15 TRBJ segments were identified and used for gene usage analysis of CDR3 amino acid clonotypes. Filtered high-quality paired reads were merged into contigs using COPE and FqMerger. Contigs were aligned with BLAST to IMGT TRBV, TRBD and TRBJ reference genes, and CDR3 was defined per IMGT. Clonotypes above 0.1% frequency were classified as highly expanded clones. Shannon entropy was used to measure repertoire diversity, and the Gini coefficient was used to measure V-J evenness. Public clonotypes were defined as clonotypes shared by more than one individual. TCRdb took the public reads, trimmed them with fastp at Q25, ran MiXCR for clone calling and kept in-frame beta chains. Rows with a matching CDR3 protein are joined into one entry that keeps the most common DNA and genes. Clone size and V and J calls follow TCRdb, not the original study. Within this sample are more than 350,000 distinct CDR3 sequences, with around 20% of them counted one time only. The ten largest clones take up roughly an eighth of the sample.

The label giving this sample's time point can be read as: persistent/refractory GD, antithyroid drugs over 5 years with positive TRAb. For both TCR sequencing and RNA sequencing, RNA was extracted from PBMCs in TRIzol. Graves' disease was diagnosed according to American Thyroid Association guidelines. Recruitment of patients was carried out at an endocrinology department in Xi'an, China. From each patient, about 9.7 milliliters of peripheral blood was collected into an EDTA anticoagulant tube. Ficoll Paque Plus density gradient separation was used to isolate PBMCs, and no further T cell sorting was done. An Agilent 2100 Bioanalyzer and agarose gel were used to assess RNA quality, and a NanoDrop 2000 was used to measure RNA concentration. The junction carries 8 bases between V and J, which are trimmed by 4 bases and 0 bases respectively. The germline V gene supplies CDR1 MDHEN and CDR2 SYDVKM. Spanning cysteine to phenylalanine, the CDR3 consists of 14 amino acids. CDR3 DNA is the only sequence kept; it has 42 bases, read in frame from the first base.

The receptor's source is a female donor with Graves disease. The sequence links TRBV28 to TRBJ2-3, with no D gene named confidently. The sample consisted of peripheral blood mononuclear cells (PBMCs), taken when the disease was refractory, from a patient treated with antithyroid drugs. The CDR3 protein is CASSSWTSTDTQYF. The DNA sequence is given as TGTGCCAGCAGTTCCTGGACCAGCACAGATACGCAGTATTTT.